A selection of T cell receptor beta chains follows, all from one sample in a study of cytomegalovirus exposure and HLA in healthy donors. TCRdb's table, derived via immunoSEQ multiplex PCR, lists solely in-frame clones and lacks some. The profile shows around 170,000 clones, 81% of them singletons. Sample: PBMCs. These receptors originate from a man aged 50 to 60 in good health and CMV-seropositive. The CDR3 runs from the conserved cysteine through the conserved F or W. Fields, in order: J gene, clone size, V gene, D gene, CDR3 DNA, CDR3 protein. A D gene is named only where the DNA matches it firmly. Only some rows state a clone size, as once, few, many or a class for expanded clones.

J gene: TRBJ1-5
clone size: .
V gene: TRBV5-1
D gene: .
CDR3 DNA: TGCGCCAGCAGCTTGACAGGAGCCTACAATCAGCCCCAGCATTTT
CDR3 protein: CASSLTGAYNQPQHF

J gene: TRBJ2-1
clone size: few
V gene: TRBV6-5
D gene: .
CDR3 DNA: TGTGCCAGCCGAGGGCCCTACAATGAGCAGTTCTTC
CDR3 protein: CASRGPYNEQFF

J gene: TRBJ1-5
clone size: .
V gene: TRBV18
D gene: .
CDR3 DNA: TGTGCCAGCTCACTGGACAGACATAGCAATCAGCCCCAGCATTTT
CDR3 protein: CASSLDRHSNQPQHF

J gene: TRBJ1-5
clone size: .
V gene: TRBV7-8
D gene: .
CDR3 DNA: TGTGCCAGCAGCTCCCGGACATCCTATCAGCCCCAGCATTTT
CDR3 protein: CASSSRTSYQPQHF

J gene: TRBJ2-1
clone size: .
V gene: TRBV11-1
D gene: .
CDR3 DNA: TGTGCCAGCAGCTTAGGACCTGGCGGGTCAAGGGCCTACAATGAGCAGTTCTTC
CDR3 protein: CASSLGPGGSRAYNEQFF

J gene: TRBJ1-2
clone size: once
V gene: TRBV7-6
D gene: .
CDR3 DNA: TGTGCCAGCAGCTTGGACACTTTCTATGGCTACACCTTC
CDR3 protein: CASSLDTFYGYTF

J gene: TRBJ2-7
clone size: .
V gene: TRBV5-1
D gene: TRBD1
CDR3 DNA: TGCGCCAGCAGCTTGTCCCCGGACAGGGCTCAGGGGGAGCAGTACTTC
CDR3 protein: CASSLSPDRAQGEQYF

J gene: TRBJ2-2
clone size: once
V gene: TRBV11-3
D gene: .
CDR3 DNA: TGTGCCAGCAGCTTAACCGGGACAACCACCGGGGAGCTGTTTTTT
CDR3 protein: CASSLTGTTTGELFF

J gene: TRBJ1-4
clone size: .
V gene: TRBV9
D gene: .
CDR3 DNA: TGTGCCAGCAGCGCCGGACAGCTTAATGAAAAACTGTTTTTT
CDR3 protein: CASSAGQLNEKLFF

J gene: TRBJ2-7
clone size: .
V gene: TRBV28
D gene: TRBD1
CDR3 DNA: TGTGCCAGCAGTTTATACAGGGGGCCGTCCTACGAGCAGTACTTC
CDR3 protein: CASSLYRGPSYEQYF

J gene: TRBJ1-1
clone size: once
V gene: TRBV28
D gene: .
CDR3 DNA: TGTGCCAGCAGTTTTCGACAGGTCCATTTGGGGGCTTTCTTT
CDR3 protein: CASSFRQVHLGAFF

J gene: TRBJ2-1
clone size: .
V gene: TRBV7-9
D gene: .
CDR3 DNA: TGTGCCAGCAGCCAAAGGGTAGCGGCGGACAATGAGCAGTTCTTC
CDR3 protein: CASSQRVAADNEQFF

J gene: TRBJ2-7
clone size: .
V gene: TRBV11-2
D gene: .
CDR3 DNA: TGTGCCAGCAGCTGGGCCCCCGGGACTCCTTCCTACGAGCAGTACTTC
CDR3 protein: CASSWAPGTPSYEQYF

J gene: TRBJ2-5
clone size: .
V gene: TRBV10-2
D gene: .
CDR3 DNA: TGCGCCAGCAGTGAGTCAGGCAGGGAAGAGACCCAGTACTTC
CDR3 protein: CASSESGREETQYF

J gene: TRBJ2-1
clone size: once
V gene: TRBV5-1
D gene: .
CDR3 DNA: TGCGCCAGCAGCTTGGGGGGAGTGGGCTACAATGAGCAGTTCTTC
CDR3 protein: CASSLGGVGYNEQFF

J gene: TRBJ2-1
clone size: .
V gene: TRBV27
D gene: .
CDR3 DNA: TGTGCCAGCAGTTTTAGACTAGTTAGGGCTGGCACCTACAATGAGCAGTTCTTC
CDR3 protein: CASSFRLVRAGTYNEQFF

J gene: TRBJ2-1
clone size: .
V gene: TRBV7-7
D gene: TRBD2
CDR3 DNA: TGTGCTAGCAGCTTTCTAGCGGACAATGAGCAGTTCTTC
CDR3 protein: CASSFLADNEQFF

J gene: TRBJ2-2
clone size: .
V gene: TRBV5-4
D gene: TRBD2
CDR3 DNA: TGTGCCAGCAGCTCCCCGGGGACTAGTTCGTTGGCCGGGGAGCTGTTTTTT
CDR3 protein: CASSSPGTSSLAGELFF

J gene: TRBJ1-3
clone size: .
V gene: TRBV19
D gene: TRBD1
CDR3 DNA: TGTGCCAGTAGTACCGGGACAGGGGTGGGAAACACCATATATTTT
CDR3 protein: CASSTGTGVGNTIYF

J gene: TRBJ1-4
clone size: .
V gene: TRBV15
D gene: .
CDR3 DNA: TGTGCCACCAGCAGAGACGCCCCCGGCAGGGGAACAGAAAAACTGTTTTTT
CDR3 protein: CATSRDAPGRGTEKLFF

J gene: TRBJ2-2
clone size: .
V gene: TRBV11-3
D gene: TRBD2
CDR3 DNA: TGTGCCTGCCAACTAGCGGGGTTCGCGAACACCGGGGAGCTGTTTTTT
CDR3 protein: CACQLAGFANTGELFF

J gene: TRBJ2-3
clone size: .
V gene: TRBV29-1
D gene: .
CDR3 DNA: TGCAGCGTTGCGGGCAGGGCGACAGATACGCAGTATTTT
CDR3 protein: CSVAGRATDTQYF

J gene: TRBJ1-5
clone size: .
V gene: TRBV28
D gene: .
CDR3 DNA: TGTGCCAGCAGTTTAGACAGAAAAAACAATCAGCCCCAGCATTTT
CDR3 protein: CASSLDRKNNQPQHF

J gene: TRBJ1-2
clone size: once
V gene: TRBV2
D gene: TRBD1
CDR3 DNA: TGTGCCAGCAGAGATGACAGGGTTGGAGGCTACACCTTC
CDR3 protein: CASRDDRVGGYTF

J gene: TRBJ2-3
clone size: .
V gene: TRBV7-3
D gene: TRBD2
CDR3 DNA: TGTGCCAGCAGCATCACTGTAGCGGGGGGGCCAGATACGCAGTATTTT
CDR3 protein: CASSITVAGGPDTQYF

J gene: TRBJ2-3
clone size: .
V gene: TRBV28
D gene: .
CDR3 DNA: TGTGCCAGCAGTTTATTGCGGAATACGCAGTATTTT
CDR3 protein: CASSLLRNTQYF

J gene: TRBJ1-2
clone size: .
V gene: TRBV20-1
D gene: .
CDR3 DNA: TGCAGTGCTAGTACAGCCTATGGCTACACCTTC
CDR3 protein: CSASTAYGYTF